Listed below are T cell receptor beta chains from one sample, sequenced in a study of blood T cells in healthy people across ages. TCRdb called the 5' RACE reads again in MiXCR, with one record for every CDR3 protein. The sample includes about 1.5 million distinct CDR3 sequences, about 45% of them seen just once. The source material was blood. All receptors derive from a woman younger than 35 in good health. Both conserved end residues are part of each CDR3. D genes are given only for firm matches. A clone size is listed for some rows: how often the clone was seen (once, few, many), or a class if it is expanded.

clone size: NA; CDR3 length: 13; J gene: TRBJ1-2; D gene: NA; V gene: TRBV20-1; CDR3 DNA: TGCAGTGCTGGAGACTACAGGGCCTATGGCTACACCTTC; CDR3 protein: CSAGDYRAYGYTF
clone size: few; CDR3 length: 17; J gene: TRBJ2-1; D gene: TRBD2; V gene: TRBV28; CDR3 DNA: TGTGCCAGCAGTCCCACTCGGGGACTACACTCCTACAATGAGCAGTTCTTC; CDR3 protein: CASSPTRGLHSYNEQFF
clone size: NA; CDR3 length: 13; J gene: TRBJ1-5; D gene: NA; V gene: TRBV12-3/TRBV12-4; CDR3 DNA: TGTGCCAGCAGTCCGACTTATAGTCAGCCCCAGCATTTT; CDR3 protein: CASSPTYSQPQHF
clone size: few; CDR3 length: 14; J gene: TRBJ1-2; D gene: NA; V gene: TRBV20-1; CDR3 DNA: TGCAGTGCTAGAACTACGGGCTCCAACTATGGCTACACCTTC; CDR3 protein: CSARTTGSNYGYTF
clone size: NA; CDR3 length: 15; J gene: TRBJ2-3; D gene: TRBD2; V gene: TRBV28; CDR3 DNA: TGTGCCAGCAGGGATGTAGCGGGAGCGCCAGATACGCAGTATTTT; CDR3 protein: CASRDVAGAPDTQYF
clone size: NA; CDR3 length: 15; J gene: TRBJ1-4; D gene: TRBD1; V gene: TRBV5-1; CDR3 DNA: TGCGCCAGCAGCTTGGATACAGGGGGCTTTGAAAAACTGTTTTTT; CDR3 protein: CASSLDTGGFEKLFF
clone size: NA; CDR3 length: 16; J gene: TRBJ2-1; D gene: TRBD2; V gene: TRBV4-3; CDR3 DNA: TGCGCCAGCAGCTTCAGGACTAGCGGGAGGGACTATGAGCAGTTCTTC; CDR3 protein: CASSFRTSGRDYEQFF
clone size: NA; CDR3 length: 12; J gene: TRBJ2-1; D gene: NA; V gene: TRBV11-1; CDR3 DNA: TGTGCCAGCAGCCCTATAGCTAGAGAGCAGTTCTTC; CDR3 protein: CASSPIAREQFF
clone size: NA; CDR3 length: 14; J gene: TRBJ2-1; D gene: NA; V gene: TRBV20-1; CDR3 DNA: TGCAGTGCCAGGAATCGGATAGGATACAATGAGCAGTTCTTC; CDR3 protein: CSARNRIGYNEQFF
clone size: NA; CDR3 length: 15; J gene: TRBJ1-1; D gene: TRBD1; V gene: TRBV6-5; CDR3 DNA: TGTGCCAGCAGAGGGACAGGGGACAAGAACACTGAAGCTTTCTTT; CDR3 protein: CASRGTGDKNTEAFF
clone size: NA; CDR3 length: 13; J gene: TRBJ1-2; D gene: NA; V gene: TRBV2; CDR3 DNA: TGTGCCAGCAGTGCTTACCAATCCTATGGCTACACCTTC; CDR3 protein: CASSAYQSYGYTF
clone size: once; CDR3 length: 18; J gene: TRBJ2-3; D gene: TRBD2; V gene: TRBV6-2/TRBV6-3; CDR3 DNA: TGTGCCAGCAGTCCACGCTTTAAGCGGGGGGAAAGCACAGATACGCAGTATTTT; CDR3 protein: CASSPRFKRGESTDTQYF
clone size: NA; CDR3 length: 16; J gene: TRBJ2-5; D gene: TRBD2; V gene: TRBV7-6; CDR3 DNA: TGTGCCAGCAGCTTAAGTATCGGATCCGGGGGGGAGACCCAGTACTTC; CDR3 protein: CASSLSIGSGGETQYF
clone size: NA; CDR3 length: 11; J gene: TRBJ1-6; D gene: NA; V gene: TRBV4-1; CDR3 DNA: TGCGCCAGCAGCCACTTTTCACCCCTCCACTTT; CDR3 protein: CASSHFSPLHF
clone size: NA; CDR3 length: 13; J gene: TRBJ2-5; D gene: NA; V gene: TRBV4-3; CDR3 DNA: TGCGCCAGCAGCCAAGACATCGAGGAGACCCAGTACTTC; CDR3 protein: CASSQDIEETQYF
clone size: once; CDR3 length: 13; J gene: TRBJ1-1; D gene: NA; V gene: TRBV20-1; CDR3 DNA: TGCAGTGCCGCCTCGGATTTGAACACTGAAGCTTTCTTT; CDR3 protein: CSAASDLNTEAFF
clone size: NA; CDR3 length: 14; J gene: TRBJ2-5; D gene: NA; V gene: TRBV7-2; CDR3 DNA: TGTGCCAGCAGCTTAGGCCTAATGGAGGAGACCCAGTACTTC; CDR3 protein: CASSLGLMEETQYF
clone size: NA; CDR3 length: 14; J gene: TRBJ1-1; D gene: NA; V gene: TRBV20-1; CDR3 DNA: TGCAGTGCTAGAGAATATGGGATTTCGACTGAAGCTTTCTTT; CDR3 protein: CSAREYGISTEAFF
clone size: NA; CDR3 length: 13; J gene: TRBJ2-5; D gene: NA; V gene: TRBV29-1; CDR3 DNA: TGCAGCGTTGAAACTCCCGACGGGGAGGCCCAGTACTTC; CDR3 protein: CSVETPDGEAQYF
clone size: many; CDR3 length: 17; J gene: TRBJ2-3; D gene: TRBD2; V gene: TRBV6-1; CDR3 DNA: TGTGCCAGCAGTGTAACTTGGGGGGGGATCAGCACAGATACGCAGTATTTT; CDR3 protein: CASSVTWGGISTDTQYF
clone size: NA; CDR3 length: 15; J gene: TRBJ2-5; D gene: TRBD2; V gene: TRBV5-1; CDR3 DNA: TGCGCCAGCAGCACCCTGGGACTACCCCAAGAGACCCAGTACTTC; CDR3 protein: CASSTLGLPQETQYF
clone size: many; CDR3 length: 14; J gene: TRBJ1-1; D gene: NA; V gene: TRBV7-3; CDR3 DNA: TGTGCCAGCAGCTTATTGGGGGGGAGCACTGAAGCTTTCTTT; CDR3 protein: CASSLLGGSTEAFF
clone size: NA; CDR3 length: 12; J gene: TRBJ1-2; D gene: NA; V gene: TRBV7-2; CDR3 DNA: TGTGCCAGCAGCTTAGGAATGGGTGGCTACACCTTC; CDR3 protein: CASSLGMGGYTF
clone size: NA; CDR3 length: 16; J gene: TRBJ2-7; D gene: TRBD2; V gene: TRBV24-1; CDR3 DNA: TGTGCCACCGGTGACACTAGCGGGGGCCAGTCTAATGAGCAGTACTTC; CDR3 protein: CATGDTSGGQSNEQYF
clone size: few; CDR3 length: 13; J gene: TRBJ1-1; D gene: NA; V gene: TRBV27; CDR3 DNA: TGTGCCAGCAGTTGGACAGCCACCACTGAAGCTTTCTTT; CDR3 protein: CASSWTATTEAFF
clone size: few; CDR3 length: 17; J gene: TRBJ2-4; D gene: NA; V gene: TRBV5-1; CDR3 DNA: TGCGCCAGCAGCTTGGACGGAGGGTTAGCCGGCAAAAACATTCAGTACTTC; CDR3 protein: CASSLDGGLAGKNIQYF
clone size: many; CDR3 length: 13; J gene: TRBJ1-2; D gene: TRBD1; V gene: TRBV7-9; CDR3 DNA: TGTGCCAGCAGCGTGACAGGGAACTATGGCTACACCTTC; CDR3 protein: CASSVTGNYGYTF
clone size: NA; CDR3 length: 16; J gene: TRBJ2-1; D gene: NA; V gene: TRBV4-1; CDR3 DNA: TGCGCCAGCAGCCAAGTGTGGATACCACGAGACAATGAGCAGTTCTTC; CDR3 protein: CASSQVWIPRDNEQFF
clone size: NA; CDR3 length: 13; J gene: TRBJ1-5; D gene: NA; V gene: TRBV19; CDR3 DNA: TGTGCCAGTAGTGGGGGGAACAATCAGCCCCAGCATTTT; CDR3 protein: CASSGGNNQPQHF
clone size: NA; CDR3 length: 15; J gene: TRBJ1-5; D gene: NA; V gene: TRBV7-9; CDR3 DNA: TGTGCCAGCAGCTCCAACAGGGATTGGGATCAGCCCCAGCATTTT; CDR3 protein: CASSSNRDWDQPQHF
clone size: many; CDR3 length: 15; J gene: TRBJ2-1; D gene: TRBD2; V gene: TRBV20-1; CDR3 DNA: TGCAGTGCTCGGGGGACTAGCGGGAGGATCGATGAGCAGTTCTTC; CDR3 protein: CSARGTSGRIDEQFF
clone size: NA; CDR3 length: 16; J gene: TRBJ2-2; D gene: TRBD2; V gene: TRBV7-8; CDR3 DNA: TGTGCCAGCAGCTGGGGGGGGGGGACGAACACCGGGGAGCTGTTTTTT; CDR3 protein: CASSWGGGTNTGELFF
clone size: NA; CDR3 length: 13; J gene: TRBJ1-1; D gene: NA; V gene: TRBV5-1; CDR3 DNA: TGCGCCAGCAGCCAAATTGCGAACACTGAAGCTTTCTTT; CDR3 protein: CASSQIANTEAFF
clone size: few; CDR3 length: 14; J gene: TRBJ2-1; D gene: NA; V gene: TRBV7-2; CDR3 DNA: TGTGCCAGCAGTGCTTTAGGACTCTACAATGAGCAGTTCTTC; CDR3 protein: CASSALGLYNEQFF
clone size: NA; CDR3 length: 12; J gene: TRBJ2-7; D gene: TRBD1; V gene: TRBV12-3/TRBV12-4; CDR3 DNA: TGTGCCAGCACCGGGACAGGGGGCGAGCAGTACTTC; CDR3 protein: CASTGTGGEQYF
clone size: NA; CDR3 length: 14; J gene: TRBJ2-7; D gene: TRBD1; V gene: TRBV12-3/TRBV12-4; CDR3 DNA: TGTGCCAGCAGTTTTGCTGGACAGGGAAGCGAGCAGTACTTC; CDR3 protein: CASSFAGQGSEQYF